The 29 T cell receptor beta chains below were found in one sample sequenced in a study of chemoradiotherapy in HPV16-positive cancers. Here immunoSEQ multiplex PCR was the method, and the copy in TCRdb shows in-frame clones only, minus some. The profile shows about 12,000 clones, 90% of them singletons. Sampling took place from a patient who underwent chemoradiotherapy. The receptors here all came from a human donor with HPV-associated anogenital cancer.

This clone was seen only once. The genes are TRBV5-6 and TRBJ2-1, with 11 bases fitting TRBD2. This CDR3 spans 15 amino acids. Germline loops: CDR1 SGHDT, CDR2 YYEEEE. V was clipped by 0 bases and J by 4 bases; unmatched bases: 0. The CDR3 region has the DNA TGTGCCAGCAGCTTGGCTAGCGGGGGGTACAATGAGCAGTTCTTC. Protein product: CASSLASGGYNEQFF.

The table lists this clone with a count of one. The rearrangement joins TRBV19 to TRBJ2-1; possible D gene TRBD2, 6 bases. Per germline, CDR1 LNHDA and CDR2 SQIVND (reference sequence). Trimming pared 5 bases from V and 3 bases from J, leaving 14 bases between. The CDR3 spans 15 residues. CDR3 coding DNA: TGTGCCAGTAGTGTCGGTAGCGGCTACTACAATGAGCAGTTCTTC. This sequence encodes CASSVGSGYYNEQFF.

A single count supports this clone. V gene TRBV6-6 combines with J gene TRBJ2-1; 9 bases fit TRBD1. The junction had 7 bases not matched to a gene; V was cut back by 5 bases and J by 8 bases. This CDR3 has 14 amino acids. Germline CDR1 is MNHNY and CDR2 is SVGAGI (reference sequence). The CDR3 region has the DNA TGTGCCAGCAGTGGGACAGGGCAGGGCGATGAGCAGTTCTTC. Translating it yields CASSGTGQGDEQFF.

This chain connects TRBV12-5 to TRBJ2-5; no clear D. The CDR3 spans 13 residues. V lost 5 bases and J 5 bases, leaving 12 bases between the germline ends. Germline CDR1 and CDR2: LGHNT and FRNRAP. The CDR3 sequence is CASGKAAVETQYF. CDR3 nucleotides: TGTGCTAGTGGTAAAGCCGCGGTGGAGACCCAGTACTTC.

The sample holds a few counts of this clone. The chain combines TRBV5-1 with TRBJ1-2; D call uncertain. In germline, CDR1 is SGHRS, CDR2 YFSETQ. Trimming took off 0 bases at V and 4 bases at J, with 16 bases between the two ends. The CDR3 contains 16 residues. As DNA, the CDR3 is TGCGCCAGCAGCTTGGACGGGGAGGTTTCGCGCTATGGCTACACCTTC. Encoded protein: CASSLDGEVSRYGYTF. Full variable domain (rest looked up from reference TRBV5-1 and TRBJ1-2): KAGVTQTPRYLIKTRGQQVTLSCSPISGHRSVSWYQQTPGQGLQFLFEYFSETQRNKGNFPGRFSGRQFSNSRSEMNVSTLELGDSALYLCASSLDGEVSRYGYTFGSGTRLTVV.

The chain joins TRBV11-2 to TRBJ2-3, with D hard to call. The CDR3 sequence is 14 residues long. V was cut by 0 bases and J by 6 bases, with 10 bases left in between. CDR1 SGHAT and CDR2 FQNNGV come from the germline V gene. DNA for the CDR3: TGTGCCAGCAGCTTAGATTCAAGGGTCGATACGCAGTATTTT. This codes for CASSLDSRVDTQYF.

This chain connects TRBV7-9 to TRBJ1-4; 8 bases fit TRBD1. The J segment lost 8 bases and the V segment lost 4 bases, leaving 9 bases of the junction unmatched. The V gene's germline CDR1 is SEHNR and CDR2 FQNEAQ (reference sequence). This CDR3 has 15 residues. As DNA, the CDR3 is TGTGCCAGCAGCTACTCCGGACAGGGTGGCGAAAAACTGTTTTTT. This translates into CASSYSGQGGEKLFF.

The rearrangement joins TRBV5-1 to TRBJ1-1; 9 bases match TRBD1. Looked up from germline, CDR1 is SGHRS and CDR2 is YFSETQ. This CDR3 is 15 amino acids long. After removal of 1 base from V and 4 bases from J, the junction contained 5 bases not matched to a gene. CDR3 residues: CASSLSQTGGTEAFF. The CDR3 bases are TGCGCCAGCAGCTTGTCCCAGACAGGGGGCACTGAAGCTTTCTTT.

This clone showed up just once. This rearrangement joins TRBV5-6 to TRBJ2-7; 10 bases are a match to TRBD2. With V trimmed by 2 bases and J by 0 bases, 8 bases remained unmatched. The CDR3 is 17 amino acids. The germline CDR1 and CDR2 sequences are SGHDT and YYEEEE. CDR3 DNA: TGTGCCAGCAGCTTTAGTGCTAGCGGGGGATACTCCTACGAGCAGTACTTC. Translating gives CASSFSASGGYSYEQYF.

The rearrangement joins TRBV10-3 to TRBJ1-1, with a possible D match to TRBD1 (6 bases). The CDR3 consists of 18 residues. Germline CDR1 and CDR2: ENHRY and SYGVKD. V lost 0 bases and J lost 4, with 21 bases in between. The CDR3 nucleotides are TGTGCCATCAGTGAGTCTCAGAGACAGGCGGGCCGGGGCACTGAAGCTTTCTTT. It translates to CAISESQRQAGRGTEAFF.

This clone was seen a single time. In nucleotides, the CDR3 is TGTGCCAGCGGCAGCGGGAGGGGTTTAGAGCAGTACTTC. As protein: CASGSGRGLEQYF. The V gene is TRBV25-1, the J gene TRBJ2-7, with TRBD2 matching 10 bases. This CDR3 region has 13 residues. The germline V gene encodes CDR1 MGHDK and CDR2 SYGVNS. V shed 8 bases and J 7 bases; nucleotides not matched to a gene: 8.

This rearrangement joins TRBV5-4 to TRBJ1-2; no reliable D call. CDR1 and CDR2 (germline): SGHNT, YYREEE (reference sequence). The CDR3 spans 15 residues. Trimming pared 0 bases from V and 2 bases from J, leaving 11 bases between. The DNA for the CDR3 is TGTGCCAGCAGCTTGGCGGGTCTAGGCAACTATGGCTACACCTTC. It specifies CASSLAGLGNYGYTF. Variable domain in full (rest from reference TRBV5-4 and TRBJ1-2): ETGVTQSPTHLIKTRGQQVTLRCSSQSGHNTVSWYQQALGQGPQFIFQYYREEENGRGNFPPRFSGLQFPNYSSELNVNALELDDSALYLCASSLAGLGNYGYTFGSGTRLTVV.

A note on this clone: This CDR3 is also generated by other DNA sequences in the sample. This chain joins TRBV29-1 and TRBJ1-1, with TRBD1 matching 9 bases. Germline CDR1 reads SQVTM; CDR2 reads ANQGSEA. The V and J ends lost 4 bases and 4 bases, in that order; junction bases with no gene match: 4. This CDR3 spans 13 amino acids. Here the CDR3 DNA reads TGCAGCGTTGGAGGGGGACAGGGCACTGAAGCTTTCTTT. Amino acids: CSVGGGQGTEAFF. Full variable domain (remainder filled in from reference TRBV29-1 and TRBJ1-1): SAVISQKPSRDICQRGTSLTIQCQVDSQVTMMFWYRQQPGQSLTLIATANQGSEATYESGFVIDKFPISRPNLTFSTLTVSNMSPEDSSIYLCSVGGGQGTEAFFGQGTRLTVV.

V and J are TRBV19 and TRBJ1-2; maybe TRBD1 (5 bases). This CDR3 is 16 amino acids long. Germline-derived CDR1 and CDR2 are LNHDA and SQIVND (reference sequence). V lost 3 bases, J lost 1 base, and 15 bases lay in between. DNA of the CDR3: TGTGCCAGTAGTATCCGTACGGGGCGTCATAACTATGGCTACACCTTC. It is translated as CASSIRTGRHNYGYTF.

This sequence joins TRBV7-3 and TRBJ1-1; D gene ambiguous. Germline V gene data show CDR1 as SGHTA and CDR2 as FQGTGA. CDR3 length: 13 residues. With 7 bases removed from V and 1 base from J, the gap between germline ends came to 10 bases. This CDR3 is CASKDGANTEAFF. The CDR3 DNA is TGTGCCAGCAAGGACGGCGCGAACACTGAAGCTTTCTTT.

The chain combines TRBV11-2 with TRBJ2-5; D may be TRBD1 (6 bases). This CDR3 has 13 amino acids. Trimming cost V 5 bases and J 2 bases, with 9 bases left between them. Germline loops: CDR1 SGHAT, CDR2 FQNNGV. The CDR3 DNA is TGTGCCAGCAGCCGGGACATACAAGAGACCCAGTACTTC. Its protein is CASSRDIQETQYF.

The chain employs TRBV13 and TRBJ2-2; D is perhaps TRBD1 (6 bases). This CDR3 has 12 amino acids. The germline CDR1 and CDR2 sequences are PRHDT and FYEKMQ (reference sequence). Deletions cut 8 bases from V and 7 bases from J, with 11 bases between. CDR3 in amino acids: CASGRGSGELFF. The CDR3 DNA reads TGTGCCAGCGGCAGGGGAAGCGGGGAGCTGTTTTTT.

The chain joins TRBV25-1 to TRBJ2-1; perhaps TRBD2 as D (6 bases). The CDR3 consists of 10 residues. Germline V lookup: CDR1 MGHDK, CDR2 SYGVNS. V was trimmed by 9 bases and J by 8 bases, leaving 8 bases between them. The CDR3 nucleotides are TGTGCCAGGCCGGGGGATGAGCAGTTCTTC. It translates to CARPGDEQFF. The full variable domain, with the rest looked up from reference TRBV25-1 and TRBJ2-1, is EADIYQTPRYLVIGTGKKITLECSQTMGHDKMYWYQQDPGMELHLIHYSYGVNSTEKGDLSSESTVSRIRTEHFPLTLESARPSHTSQYLCARPGDEQFFGPGTRLTVL.

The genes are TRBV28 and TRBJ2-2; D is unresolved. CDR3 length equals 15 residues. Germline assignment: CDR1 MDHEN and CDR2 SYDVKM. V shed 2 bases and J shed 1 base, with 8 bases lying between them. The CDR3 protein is CASSLHTVNTGELFF. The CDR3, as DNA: TGTGCCAGCAGTTTACACACAGTGAACACCGGGGAGCTGTTTTTT.

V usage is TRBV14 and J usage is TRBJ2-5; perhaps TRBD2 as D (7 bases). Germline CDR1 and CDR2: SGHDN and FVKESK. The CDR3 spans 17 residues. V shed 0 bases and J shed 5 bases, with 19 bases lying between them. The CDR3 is CASSQEGGAPLRETQYF. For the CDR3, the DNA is TGTGCCAGCAGCCAAGAGGGGGGGGCCCCGCTTCGGGAGACCCAGTACTTC.

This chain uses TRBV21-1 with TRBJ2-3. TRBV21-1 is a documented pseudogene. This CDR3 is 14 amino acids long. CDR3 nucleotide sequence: TGTGCCAGCAGCAAAGCGCTTGGGGTATGTACGCAGTATTTT. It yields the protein CASSKALGVCTQYF.

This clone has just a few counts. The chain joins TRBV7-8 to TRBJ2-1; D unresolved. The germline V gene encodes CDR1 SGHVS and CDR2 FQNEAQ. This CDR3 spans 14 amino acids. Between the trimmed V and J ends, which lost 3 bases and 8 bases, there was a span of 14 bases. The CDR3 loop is CASSFQYSVDEQFF. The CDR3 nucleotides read TGTGCCAGCAGCTTTCAGTATTCGGTTGATGAGCAGTTCTTC.

The chain's CDR3 is CASSPDDSTRDGYTF. The CDR3 DNA reads TGTGCCAGCTCCCCGGACGATAGTACGCGAGATGGCTACACCTTC. The chain has TRBV2 and TRBJ1-2; D gene ambiguous. From germline, CDR1 is SNHLY and CDR2 FYNNEI. This CDR3 is built from 15 residues. The V gene lost 8 bases and the J gene lost 6 bases, with 22 bases spanning the gap.

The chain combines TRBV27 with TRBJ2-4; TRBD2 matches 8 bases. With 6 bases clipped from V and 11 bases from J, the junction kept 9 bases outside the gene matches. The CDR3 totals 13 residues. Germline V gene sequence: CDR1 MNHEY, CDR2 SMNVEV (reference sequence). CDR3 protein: CASSPGTRRVQYF. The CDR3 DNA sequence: TGTGCCAGCAGCCCCGGGACTAGGAGGGTTCAGTACTTC.

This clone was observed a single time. The CDR3 reads CSVEPGGRSGWNEQFF. The CDR3 DNA reads as TGCAGCGTTGAACCCGGCGGGAGGTCCGGATGGAATGAGCAGTTCTTC. The chain employs TRBV29-1 and TRBJ2-1; TRBD2 aligns across 8 bases. There are 16 residues in the CDR3. Trimming at V came to 2 bases and at J to 7 bases, leaving 13 bases not matched to a gene. CDR1 and CDR2 from the germline V gene are SQVTM and ANQGSEA.

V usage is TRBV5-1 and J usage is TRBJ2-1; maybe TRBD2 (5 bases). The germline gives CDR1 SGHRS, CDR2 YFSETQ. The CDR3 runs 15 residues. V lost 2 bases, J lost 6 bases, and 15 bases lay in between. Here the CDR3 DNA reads TGCGCCAGCAGCTTCGCTCTAACTAGTTCCAATGAGCAGTTCTTC. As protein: CASSFALTSSNEQFF. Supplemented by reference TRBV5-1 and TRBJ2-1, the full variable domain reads KAGVTQTPRYLIKTRGQQVTLSCSPISGHRSVSWYQQTPGQGLQFLFEYFSETQRNKGNFPGRFSGRQFSNSRSEMNVSTLELGDSALYLCASSFALTSSNEQFFGPGTRLTVL.

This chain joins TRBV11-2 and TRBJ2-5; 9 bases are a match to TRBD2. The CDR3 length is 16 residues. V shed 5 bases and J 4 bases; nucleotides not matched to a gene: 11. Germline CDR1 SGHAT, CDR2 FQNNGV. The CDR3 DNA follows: TGTGCCAGCAGCCCAAGGGCGGGGGGGCTTGGAGAGACCCAGTACTTC. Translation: CASSPRAGGLGETQYF.

CDR3 loop: CASRRDRDRNSPLHF. The CDR3, as DNA: TGTGCCAGCAGGCGGGACAGGGACCGTAATTCACCCCTCCACTTT. The chain uses TRBV2 and TRBJ1-6, with 9 bases lining up with TRBD1. CDR3 length: 15 amino acids. V lost 6 bases, J lost 6 bases, and 6 bases stayed unmatched. Per the germline V gene, CDR1 is SNHLY and CDR2 is FYNNEI.

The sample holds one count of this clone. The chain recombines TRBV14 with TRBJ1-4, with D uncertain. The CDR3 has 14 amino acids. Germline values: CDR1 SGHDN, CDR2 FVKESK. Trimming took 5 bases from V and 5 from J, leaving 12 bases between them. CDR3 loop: CASSSLGLNEKLFF. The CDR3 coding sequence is TGTGCCAGCAGCTCCTTAGGGCTAAATGAAAAACTGTTTTTT.